The 15 T cell receptor beta chains given below trace back to one sample, sequenced in a study of cytomegalovirus exposure and HLA in healthy donors. The PCR used 60 Vbeta and 13 Jbeta primers. Measured with immunoSEQ multiplex PCR; TCRdb has only the in-frame clones, and not every one. The table includes about 200,000 clones, around 64% detected once. The sample taken for sequencing was PBMCs. All receptors derive from a middle-aged man in good health and CMV-seropositive.

The rearrangement joins TRBV28 to TRBJ2-5; 8 bases are a match to TRBD2. V lost 4 bases and J lost 5; bases outside the gene matches: 21. The CDR3 is made up of 19 amino acids. Germline V gene sequence: CDR1 MDHEN, CDR2 SYDVKM. For the CDR3, the DNA is TGTGCCAGCAGTTCCGGACGGGGGACGACTAGCGAAGGGGCCGAGACCCAGTACTTC. Amino acids: CASSSGRGTTSEGAETQYF.

The J gene is TRBJ2-7, the V gene TRBV29-1, with a possible D match to TRBD1 (6 bases). Trimming shortened V by 3 bases and J by 5 bases, and 17 bases separated the two germline ends. Germline CDR1 is SQVTM and CDR2 is ANQGSEA. This CDR3 has 14 residues. The CDR3 reads CSVESPDRLDEQYF. In DNA form, the CDR3 reads TGCAGCGTTGAGTCCCCTGACAGGCTGGACGAGCAGTACTTC.

The V call is TRBV5-6, the J call TRBJ2-2; 11 positions match TRBD2. The J segment lost 4 bases and the V segment lost 0 bases, leaving 8 bases of the junction unmatched. Germline CDR1 is SGHDT and CDR2 is YYEEEE. This CDR3 is 18 amino acids long. For the CDR3, the DNA is TGTGCCAGCAGCTTGGTGGCTAGCGGGGGGCAGGTCACCGGGGAGCTGTTTTTT. Amino acid sequence: CASSLVASGGQVTGELFF. Supplemented by reference TRBV5-6 and TRBJ2-2, the full variable domain reads DAGVTQSPTHLIKTRGQQVTLRCSPKSGHDTVSWYQQALGQGPQFIFQYYEEEERQRGNFPDRFSGHQFPNYSSELNVNALLLGDSALYLCASSLVASGGQVTGELFFGEGSRLTVL.

The rearrangement uses TRBV27 and TRBJ2-7; 7 positions match TRBD2. The CDR3 loop spans 14 amino acids. CDR1 and CDR2 from the germline V gene are MNHEY and SMNVEV (reference sequence). Trimming cost V 5 bases and J 2 bases; bases outside gene matches: 6. The DNA of the CDR3 is TGTGCCAGCAGTAGAGCGGGGCCGACCTACGAGCAGTACTTC. Translation: CASSRAGPTYEQYF.

This clone appeared a few times. V gene TRBV4-2 combines with J gene TRBJ2-5, with D possibly matching TRBD1 (6 bases). The CDR3 is 16 amino acids. The V and J ends lost 0 bases and 4 bases respectively, with 15 bases between them. Germline V CDR1 and CDR2: LGHNA, YNFKEQ. The CDR3, as DNA: TGTGCCAGCAGCCAAGATCCCCCAGGGGCAAGAGAGACCCAGTACTTC. Translated, it gives CASSQDPPGARETQYF.

V and J are TRBV5-4 and TRBJ2-5, with 12 bases lining up with TRBD2. Germline CDR1 and CDR2: SGHNT and YYREEE (reference sequence). With V trimmed by 1 base and J by 2 bases, 9 bases remained unmatched. The CDR3 spans 18 residues. CDR3 in DNA: TGTGCCAGCAGCTTGATGACGACTAGCGGGGGCCCTCAAGAGACCCAGTACTTC. It encodes CASSLMTTSGGPQETQYF. The full variable domain, completed using reference TRBV5-4 and TRBJ2-5, is ETGVTQSPTHLIKTRGQQVTLRCSSQSGHNTVSWYQQALGQGPQFIFQYYREEENGRGNFPPRFSGLQFPNYSSELNVNALELDDSALYLCASSLMTTSGGPQETQYFGPGTRLLVL.

This chain uses TRBV12-5 with TRBJ2-1, with unresolved D. The CDR3 spans 11 residues. CDR1 and CDR2 (germline): LGHNT, FRNRAP. The V end was cut by 5 bases, the J end by 10 bases, with 9 bases between. The CDR3 DNA reads TGTGCTAGTGGTCCCTTCCTCGAGCAGTTCTTC. Protein sequence: CASGPFLEQFF.

This chain connects TRBV7-6 to TRBJ2-1, with 8 nucleotides matching TRBD2. V was clipped by 5 bases and J by 8 bases; unmatched bases: 20. CDR1 SGHVS and CDR2 FNYEAQ come from the germline V gene. The CDR3 contains 18 residues. This chain's CDR3 is CASSPRRAGASYNDEQFF. The CDR3, as DNA: TGTGCCAGCAGCCCCCGGCGAGCGGGGGCCTCTTACAATGATGAGCAGTTCTTC.

The chain has TRBV27 and TRBJ2-6; tentatively, D is TRBD1 (6 bases). CDR3 length: 17 amino acids. The germline V gene has CDR1 MNHEY and CDR2 SMNVEV (reference sequence). Trimming took 3 bases from V and 1 from J, leaving 13 bases between them. This chain's CDR3 is CASSLDSTPSGANVLTF. CDR3 bases: TGTGCCAGCAGTTTGGACAGCACCCCTTCTGGGGCCAACGTCCTGACTTTC.

The chain employs TRBV28 and TRBJ1-5, with no clear D. This CDR3 has 12 amino acids. Trimming pared 11 bases from V and 5 bases from J, leaving 13 bases between. CDR1 is MDHEN and CDR2 is SYDVKM in the germline V gene. CDR3 DNA: TGTGCCGCGGGCTTGGGTGATCAGCCCCAGCATTTT. Encoded protein: CAAGLGDQPQHF. Looking up the rest from reference TRBV28 and TRBJ1-5 gives the full variable domain: DVKVTQSSRYLVKRTGEKVFLECVQDMDHENMFWYRQDPGLGLRLIYFSYDVKMKEKGDIPEGYSVSREKKERFSLILESASTNQTSMYLCAAGLGDQPQHFGDGTRLSIL.

CDR3 bases: TGTGCCAGCAGCTTCCAGGGGACCCAGTACTTC. This translates into CASSFQGTQYF. V usage is TRBV7-9 and J usage is TRBJ2-5; tentative D call: TRBD1 (5 bases). Deletions cut 3 bases from V and 7 bases from J, with 6 bases between. Germline V gives CDR1 SEHNR, CDR2 FQNEAQ (reference sequence). The CDR3 loop spans 11 amino acids.

The CDR3 loop reads CASSPTGTGGAGDYGYTF. Here the CDR3 DNA reads TGTGCCAGCTCTCCGACCGGGACAGGGGGCGCCGGCGACTATGGCTACACCTTC. The chain joins TRBV18 to TRBJ1-2, with 12 bases matching TRBD1. The CDR3 length is 18 residues. V was clipped by 6 bases and J by 3 bases; unmatched bases: 14. The germline V gene encodes CDR1 KGHSH and CDR2 LQKENI.

This chain joins TRBV6-5 and TRBJ2-3; weak D call: TRBD2 (6 bases). CDR1 is MNHEY and CDR2 is SVGAGI in the germline V gene. This CDR3 comprises 15 residues. V was shortened by 8 bases and J by 6 bases, with 21 bases between the two germline ends. The chain's CDR3 is CASGSSGTHADTQYF. CDR3 DNA sequence: TGTGCCAGCGGCTCATCCGGGACTCACGCGGATACGCAGTATTTT.

The chain is built from TRBV2 and TRBJ2-1; a weak D match, TRBD2 (5 bases). Per the germline V gene, CDR1 is SNHLY and CDR2 is FYNNEI. CDR3 length: 14 residues. V was cut by 7 bases and J by 7 bases, with 17 bases left in between. The CDR3 DNA reads TGTGCCAGCACCGCGCGGGTGACGGGGAATGAGCAGTTCTTC. It translates to CASTARVTGNEQFF.

This chain joins TRBV2 and TRBJ2-2; TRBD1 might be the D (5 bases). Trimming took 9 bases from V and 1 from J, leaving 12 bases between them. The CDR3 runs 14 residues. The germline V gene encodes CDR1 SNHLY and CDR2 FYNNEI. The CDR3 bases are TGTGCCAGTTTATTGGACATGAACACCGGGGAGCTGTTTTTT. It yields the protein CASLLDMNTGELFF.